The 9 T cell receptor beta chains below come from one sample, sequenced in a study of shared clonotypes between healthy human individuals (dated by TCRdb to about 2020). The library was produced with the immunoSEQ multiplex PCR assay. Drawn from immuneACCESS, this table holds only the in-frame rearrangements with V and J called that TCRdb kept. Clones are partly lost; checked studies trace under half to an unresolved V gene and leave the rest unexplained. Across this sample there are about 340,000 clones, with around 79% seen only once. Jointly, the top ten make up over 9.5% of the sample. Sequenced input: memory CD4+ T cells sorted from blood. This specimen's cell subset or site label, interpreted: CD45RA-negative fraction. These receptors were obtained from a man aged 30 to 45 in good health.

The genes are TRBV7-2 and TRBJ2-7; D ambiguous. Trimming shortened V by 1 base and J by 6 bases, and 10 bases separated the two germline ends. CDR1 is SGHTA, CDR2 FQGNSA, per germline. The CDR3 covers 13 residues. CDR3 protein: CASSLVGLSEQYF. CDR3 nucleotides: TGTGCCAGCAGCTTAGTTGGATTAAGCGAGCAGTACTTC.

The CDR3 region has the DNA TGCAGTGCGGCCGAACAAGAGACCCAGTACTTC. Protein product: CSAAEQETQYF. The rearrangement links TRBV20-1 to TRBJ2-5; the D is unclear. From germline, CDR1 is DFQATT and CDR2 SNEGSKA (reference sequence). This CDR3 region has 11 residues. Trimming took 6 bases from V and 2 from J, leaving 7 bases between them.

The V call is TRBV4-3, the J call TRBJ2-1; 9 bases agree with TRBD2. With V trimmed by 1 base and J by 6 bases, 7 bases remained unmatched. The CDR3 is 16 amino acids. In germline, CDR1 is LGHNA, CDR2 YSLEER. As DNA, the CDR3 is TGCGCCAGCAGCCAAGCTGTTAGCGGGAGTTTCAATGAGCAGTTCTTC. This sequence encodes CASSQAVSGSFNEQFF.

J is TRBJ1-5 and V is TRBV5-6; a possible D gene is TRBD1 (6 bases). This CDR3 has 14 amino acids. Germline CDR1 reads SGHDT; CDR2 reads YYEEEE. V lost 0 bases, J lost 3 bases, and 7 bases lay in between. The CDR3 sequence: CASSLAGANQPQHF. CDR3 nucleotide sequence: TGTGCCAGCAGCTTGGCAGGGGCCAATCAGCCCCAGCATTTT.

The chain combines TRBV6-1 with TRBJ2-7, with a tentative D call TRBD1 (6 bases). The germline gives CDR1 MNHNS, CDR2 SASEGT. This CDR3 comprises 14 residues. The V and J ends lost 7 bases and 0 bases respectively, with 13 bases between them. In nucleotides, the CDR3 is TGTGCCAGCATAGAACAGGGATCCTCCTACGAGCAGTACTTC. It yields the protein CASIEQGSSYEQYF.

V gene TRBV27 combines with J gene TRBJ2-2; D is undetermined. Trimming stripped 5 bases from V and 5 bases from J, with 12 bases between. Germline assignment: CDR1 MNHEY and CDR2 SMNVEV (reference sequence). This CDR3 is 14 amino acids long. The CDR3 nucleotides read TGTGCCAGCAGTATCCGGTCTCGGACCGGGGAGCTGTTTTTT. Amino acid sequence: CASSIRSRTGELFF.

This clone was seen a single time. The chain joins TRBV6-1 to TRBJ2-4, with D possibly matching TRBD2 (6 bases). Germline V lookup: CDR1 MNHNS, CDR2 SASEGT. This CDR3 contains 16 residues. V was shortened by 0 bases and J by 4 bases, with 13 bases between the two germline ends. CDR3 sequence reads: CASSEAYGGVKNIQYF. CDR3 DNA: TGTGCCAGCAGTGAAGCGTATGGAGGGGTGAAAAACATTCAGTACTTC.

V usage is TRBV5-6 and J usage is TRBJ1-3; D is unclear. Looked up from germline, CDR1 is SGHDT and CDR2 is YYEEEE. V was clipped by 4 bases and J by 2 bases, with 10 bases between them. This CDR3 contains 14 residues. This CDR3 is CASSSTGAGNTIYF. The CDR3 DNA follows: TGTGCCAGCAGCAGCACCGGGGCTGGAAACACCATATATTTT. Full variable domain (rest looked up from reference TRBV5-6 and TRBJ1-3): DAGVTQSPTHLIKTRGQQVTLRCSPKSGHDTVSWYQQALGQGPQFIFQYYEEEERQRGNFPDRFSGHQFPNYSSELNVNALLLGDSALYLCASSSTGAGNTIYFGEGSWLTVV.

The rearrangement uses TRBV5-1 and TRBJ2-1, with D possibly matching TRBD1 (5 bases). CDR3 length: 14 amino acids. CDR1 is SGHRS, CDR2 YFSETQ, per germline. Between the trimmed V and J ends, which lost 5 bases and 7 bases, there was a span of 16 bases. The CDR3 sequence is CASRLQGFKNEQFF. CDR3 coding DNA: TGCGCCAGCAGACTCCAGGGTTTTAAGAATGAGCAGTTCTTC.